One and the same sample provided the 10 T cell receptor beta chains below, sequenced in a study of CD8+ T cells in alopecia areata. Treatment meaning: oral pan-JAK inhibitor, 5-10 mg twice daily. Reverse transcribed after extraction, RNA yielded cDNA as the sequencing template. Clones were read by immunoSEQ multiplex PCR, and TCRdb kept only the in-frame ones, dropping some. The table shows fewer than 250,000 clones, with 60% to 70% occurring only once. Here the sequenced sample was CD4+ T cells sorted from blood, taken at week 4, from a patient treated with tofacitinib. Source of these receptors: a human donor with alopecia areata.

The rearrangement joins TRBV18 to TRBJ1-5, with D unresolved. The length of the CDR3 is 13 residues. Trimming shortened V by 3 bases and J by 0 bases, and 3 bases separated the two germline ends. The germline V gene encodes CDR1 KGHSH and CDR2 LQKENI. The CDR3 reads CASSPSSNQPQHF. In DNA form, the CDR3 reads TGTGCCAGCTCACCGAGTAGCAATCAGCCCCAGCATTTT.

V gene TRBV30 combines with J gene TRBJ1-1; no clear D. Trimming removed 0 bases from V and 1 base from J, with 3 bases in between. The germline CDR1 and CDR2 sequences are GTSNPN and SVGIG (reference sequence). The CDR3 is 12 residues long. As DNA, the CDR3 is TGTGCCTGGAGTGTCACGAACACTGAAGCTTTCTTT. This translates into CAWSVTNTEAFF.

This clone has a handful of counts. This chain joins TRBV29-1 and TRBJ2-6; weak D call: TRBD2 (5 bases). V shed 1 base and J shed 4 bases, with 11 bases lying between them. This CDR3 has 15 amino acids. Germline V CDR1 and CDR2: SQVTM, ANQGSEA. The DNA for the CDR3 is TGCAGCGTTGAAGGGTGGGAGTCCGGGGCCAACGTCCTGACTTTC. Translating gives CSVEGWESGANVLTF.

This clone was seen a handful of times. V gene TRBV28 combines with J gene TRBJ1-5, with a possible D match to TRBD1 (5 bases). The V gene's germline CDR1 is MDHEN and CDR2 SYDVKM. Trimming removed 5 bases from V and 7 bases from J, with 18 bases in between. The CDR3 has 15 residues. CDR3 coding DNA: TGTGCCAGCAGTCTGGCTGCCAGGGTTGGACAGCCCCAGCATTTT. Encoded protein: CASSLAARVGQPQHF.

The chain is built from TRBV5-6 and TRBJ2-5, with D possibly being TRBD1 (5 bases). V was shortened by 0 bases and J by 1 base, with 10 bases between the two germline ends. The germline V gene encodes CDR1 SGHDT and CDR2 YYEEEE. This CDR3 contains 15 residues. CDR3 region: CASSLAGRAQETQYF. The DNA for the CDR3 is TGTGCCAGCAGCTTGGCCGGCAGGGCCCAAGAGACCCAGTACTTC.

The chain couples TRBV30 to TRBJ2-4, with D possibly being TRBD1 or TRBD2 (5 bases each). CDR1 GTSNPN and CDR2 SVGIG come from the germline V gene (reference sequence). V dropped 2 bases and J dropped 0 bases, with 14 bases sitting between them. This CDR3 has 16 amino acids. Here the CDR3 reads CAWSRWGRLAKNIQYF. The CDR3 coding sequence is TGTGCCTGGAGTCGGTGGGGACGGCTAGCCAAAAACATTCAGTACTTC. The whole variable domain, remainder taken from reference TRBV30 and TRBJ2-4, is SQTIHQWPATLVQPVGSPLSLECTVEGTSNPNLYWYRQAAGRGLQLLFYSVGIGQISSEVPQNLSASRPQDRQFILSSKKLLLSDSGFYLCAWSRWGRLAKNIQYFGAGTRLSVL.

Only a few counts were recorded for this clone. The chain carries TRBV18 and TRBJ2-3; 9 bases align to TRBD2. J gave up 3 bases and V 0 bases, and 1 base lay outside the gene matches. Germline lookup yields CDR1 KGHSH and CDR2 LQKENI. This CDR3 region has 15 residues. The CDR3 coding sequence is TGTGCCAGCTCACCACCCAGCGGGAGGACAGATACGCAGTATTTT. This gives the protein CASSPPSGRTDTQYF.

This clone was picked up a small number of times. J is TRBJ2-1 and V is TRBV19; D possibly corresponds to TRBD2 (5 bases). CDR3 length: 13 amino acids. Germline assignment: CDR1 LNHDA and CDR2 SQIVND (reference sequence). The V gene lost 5 bases and the J gene lost 6 bases, with 11 bases spanning the gap. CDR3 DNA sequence: TGTGCCAGTAGTCAGACTCGGGGCAATGAGCAGTTCTTC. Translating it yields CASSQTRGNEQFF.

This clone occurred a few times. The chain has TRBV30 and TRBJ2-2; D perhaps matches TRBD1 (5 bases). The germline V gene has CDR1 GTSNPN and CDR2 SVGIG (reference sequence). Trimming left V 2 bases short and J 4 bases short, with 11 bases between. The CDR3 consists of 14 residues. The CDR3 loop reads CAWSSQATTGELFF. CDR3 in DNA: TGTGCCTGGAGTTCACAGGCAACCACCGGGGAGCTGTTTTTT.

In this sample, this clone turned up once. The rearrangement uses TRBV5-1 and TRBJ2-7; perhaps TRBD1 as D (5 bases). Germline CDR1 reads SGHRS; CDR2 reads YFSETQ. CDR3 length: 14 residues. Trimming took 0 bases from V and 3 from J, leaving 10 bases between them. The CDR3 loop reads CASSLAAGNYEQYF. The CDR3 DNA reads as TGCGCCAGCAGCTTGGCAGCAGGGAACTACGAGCAGTACTTC.